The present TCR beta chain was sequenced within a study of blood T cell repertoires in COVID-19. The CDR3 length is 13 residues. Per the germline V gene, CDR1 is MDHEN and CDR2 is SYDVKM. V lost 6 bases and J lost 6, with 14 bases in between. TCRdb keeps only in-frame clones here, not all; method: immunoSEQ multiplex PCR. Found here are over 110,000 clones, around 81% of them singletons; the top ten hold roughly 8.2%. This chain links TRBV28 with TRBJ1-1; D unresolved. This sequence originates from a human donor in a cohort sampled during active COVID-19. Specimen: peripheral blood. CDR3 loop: CASRTTNPPEAFF. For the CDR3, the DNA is TGTGCCAGCAGGACTACCAACCCACCTGAAGCTTTCTTT.